The clone carrying this T cell receptor (beta chain) was counted only a few times. No antigen is known for it. This sample was included in a study of human T cells and chemical hapten exposure. J gave up 2 bases and V 7 bases, and 11 bases lay outside the gene matches. CDR1 LNHDA and CDR2 SQIVND come from the germline V gene (reference sequence). This CDR3 spans 18 amino acids. As handled by the study authors: Sample TCR totals centred on a median of around 95,000, ranging roughly 20,000 to 750,000. From the RACE reads, TCRdb called clonotypes with MiXCR, one entry per CDR3 protein. TCRdb, not the authors, supplied the V and J calls. The data contain roughly 100,000 distinct CDR3 sequences, roughly a tenth of them singletons. Study-level findings and limits: Healthy individuals' immune responses may differ from those of donors, who had alopecia. Versus controls, significantly more large CDR3 similarity clusters arose from expanded TCRs.

The time point: patch test 2, 6 weeks after DPC sensitization. Stated treatment: therapeutic diphenylcyclopropenone sensitization with weekly scalp DPC. The receptor comes from a woman aged 40 to 50 with alopecia areata. Some clones in this sample may be carry-over from other donors' samples. The material was whole blood, obtained in connection with sensitization to the hapten diphenylcyclopropenone (DPC). The chain joins TRBV19 to TRBJ2-6; 10 bases agree with TRBD1. The DNA of the CDR3 is TGTGCCAGTACCTCACAGAGGACAGGGGGAACTGGGGCCAACGTCCTGACTTTC. It translates to CASTSQRTGGTGANVLTF.